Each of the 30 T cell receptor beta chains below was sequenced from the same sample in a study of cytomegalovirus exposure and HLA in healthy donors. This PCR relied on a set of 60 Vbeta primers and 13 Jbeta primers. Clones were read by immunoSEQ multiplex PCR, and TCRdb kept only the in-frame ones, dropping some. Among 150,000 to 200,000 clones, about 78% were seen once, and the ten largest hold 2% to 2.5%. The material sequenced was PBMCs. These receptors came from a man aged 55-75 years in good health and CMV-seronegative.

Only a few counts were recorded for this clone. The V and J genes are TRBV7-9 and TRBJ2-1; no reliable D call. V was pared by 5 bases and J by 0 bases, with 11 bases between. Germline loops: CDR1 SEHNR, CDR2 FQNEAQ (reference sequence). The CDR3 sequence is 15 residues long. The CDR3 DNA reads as TGTGCCAGCAGCGCTGAGTTGAGCTCCTACAATGAGCAGTTCTTC. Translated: CASSAELSSYNEQFF.

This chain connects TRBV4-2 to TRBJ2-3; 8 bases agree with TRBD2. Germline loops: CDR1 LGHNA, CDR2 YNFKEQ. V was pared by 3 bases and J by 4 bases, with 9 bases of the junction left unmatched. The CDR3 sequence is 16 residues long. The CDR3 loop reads CASSQAGTRLADTQYF. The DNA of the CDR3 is TGTGCCAGCAGCCAGGCTGGGACTAGGTTAGCAGATACGCAGTATTTT.

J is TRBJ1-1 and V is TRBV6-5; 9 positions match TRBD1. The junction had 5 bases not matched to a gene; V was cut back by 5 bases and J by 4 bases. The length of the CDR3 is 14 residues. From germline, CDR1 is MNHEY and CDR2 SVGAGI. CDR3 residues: CASSRTGGVTEAFF. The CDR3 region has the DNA TGTGCCAGCAGTAGAACAGGGGGCGTCACTGAAGCTTTCTTT.

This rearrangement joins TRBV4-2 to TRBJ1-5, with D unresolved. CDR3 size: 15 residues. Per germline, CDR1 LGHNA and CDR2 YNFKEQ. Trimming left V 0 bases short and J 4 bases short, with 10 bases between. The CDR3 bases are TGTGCCAGCAGCCAAGATGTGGAGCAAAATCAGCCCCAGCATTTT. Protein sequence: CASSQDVEQNQPQHF.

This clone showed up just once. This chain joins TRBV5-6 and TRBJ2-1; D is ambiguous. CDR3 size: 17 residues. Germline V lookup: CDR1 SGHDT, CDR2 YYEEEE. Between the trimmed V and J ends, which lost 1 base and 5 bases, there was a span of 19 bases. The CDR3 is CASSLFSRSYTNNEQFF. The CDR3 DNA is TGTGCCAGCAGCTTGTTCTCACGGTCCTATACTAACAATGAGCAGTTCTTC.

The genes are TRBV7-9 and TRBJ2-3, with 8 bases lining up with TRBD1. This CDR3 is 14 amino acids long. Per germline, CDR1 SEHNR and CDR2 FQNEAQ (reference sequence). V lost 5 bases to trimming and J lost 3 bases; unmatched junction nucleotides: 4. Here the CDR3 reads CASSPDRGTDTQYF. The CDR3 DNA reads TGTGCCAGCAGCCCAGACAGGGGAACAGATACGCAGTATTTT.

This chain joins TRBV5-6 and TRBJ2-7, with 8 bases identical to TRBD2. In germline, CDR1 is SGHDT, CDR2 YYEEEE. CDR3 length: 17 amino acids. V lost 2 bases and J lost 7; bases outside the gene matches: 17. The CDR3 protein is CASSFSGDGRAPFEQYF. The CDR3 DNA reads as TGTGCCAGCAGCTTCTCCGGGGACGGGAGGGCCCCCTTTGAGCAGTACTTC.

The CDR3 DNA reads TGTGCCAGCAGTCGGGACAGGGGTGACACAGATACGCAGTATTTT. Translated: CASSRDRGDTDTQYF. The chain combines TRBV6-4 with TRBJ2-3, with 10 bases identical to TRBD1. CDR3 length: 15 residues. Germline V gives CDR1 MRHNA, CDR2 SNTAGT. V was clipped by 5 bases and J by 2 bases; unmatched bases: 4.

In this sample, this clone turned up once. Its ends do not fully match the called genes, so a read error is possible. The CDR3 is CASWNRGFQSQHF. The CDR3 DNA reads as TGTGCCAGTTGGAACCGAGGCTTTCAGTCCCAGCATTTT. The V call is TRBV19, the J call TRBJ1-5; D gene ambiguous. Germline loops: CDR1 LNHDA, CDR2 SQIVND (reference sequence). This CDR3 comprises 13 residues.

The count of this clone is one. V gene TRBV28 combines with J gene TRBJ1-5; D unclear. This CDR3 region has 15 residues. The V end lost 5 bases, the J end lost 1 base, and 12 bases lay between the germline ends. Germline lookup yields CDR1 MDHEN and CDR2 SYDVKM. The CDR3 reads CASSPRAYSNQPQHF. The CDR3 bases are TGTGCCAGCAGTCCGAGGGCCTACAGCAATCAGCCCCAGCATTTT.

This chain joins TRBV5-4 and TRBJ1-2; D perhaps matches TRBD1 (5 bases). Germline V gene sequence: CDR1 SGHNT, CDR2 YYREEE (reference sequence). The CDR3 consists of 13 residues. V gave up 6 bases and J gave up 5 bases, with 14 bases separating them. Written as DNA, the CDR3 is TGTGCCAGCAACACTGGGGGGGGTTATGGCTACACCTTC. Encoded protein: CASNTGGGYGYTF. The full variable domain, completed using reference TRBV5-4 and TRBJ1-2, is ETGVTQSPTHLIKTRGQQVTLRCSSQSGHNTVSWYQQALGQGPQFIFQYYREEENGRGNFPPRFSGLQFPNYSSELNVNALELDDSALYLCASNTGGGYGYTFGSGTRLTVV.

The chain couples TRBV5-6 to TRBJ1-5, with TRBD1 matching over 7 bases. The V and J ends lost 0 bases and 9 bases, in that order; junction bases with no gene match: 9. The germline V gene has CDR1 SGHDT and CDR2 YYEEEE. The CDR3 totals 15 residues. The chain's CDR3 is CASSLGTGAVRPQHF. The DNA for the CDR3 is TGTGCCAGCAGCTTGGGTACAGGGGCCGTGCGGCCCCAGCATTTT.

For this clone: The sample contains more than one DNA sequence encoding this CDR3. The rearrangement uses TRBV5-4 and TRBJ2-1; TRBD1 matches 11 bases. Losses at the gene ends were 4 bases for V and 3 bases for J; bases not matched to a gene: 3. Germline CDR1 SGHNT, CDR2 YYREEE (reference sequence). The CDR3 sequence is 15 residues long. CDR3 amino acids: CASSPGTGGYNEQFF. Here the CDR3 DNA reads TGTGCCAGCAGCCCCGGGACAGGGGGCTACAATGAGCAGTTCTTC.

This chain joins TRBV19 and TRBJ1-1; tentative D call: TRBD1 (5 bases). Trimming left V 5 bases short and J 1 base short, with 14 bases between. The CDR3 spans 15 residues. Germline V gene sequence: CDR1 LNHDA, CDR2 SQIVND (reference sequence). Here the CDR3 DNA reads TGTGCCAGTAGTTTTACCCGACAGACGAACACTGAAGCTTTCTTT. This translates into CASSFTRQTNTEAFF.

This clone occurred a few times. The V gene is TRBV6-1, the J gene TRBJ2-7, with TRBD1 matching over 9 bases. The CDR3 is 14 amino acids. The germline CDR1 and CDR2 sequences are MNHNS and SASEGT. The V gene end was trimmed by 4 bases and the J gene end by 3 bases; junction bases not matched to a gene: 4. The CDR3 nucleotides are TGTGCCAGCAGTGCTAAGGGACAGGGCTACGAGCAGTACTTC. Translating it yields CASSAKGQGYEQYF.

DNA for the CDR3: TGTGCCAGCAGTTACCTTCGCGAGGAGACCCAGTACTTC. Its translation: CASSYLREETQYF. The chain recombines TRBV6-6 with TRBJ2-5, with no clear D. CDR1 MNHNY and CDR2 SVGAGI come from the germline V gene (reference sequence). Trimming cost V 2 bases and J 5 bases, with 9 bases left between them. The CDR3 sequence is 13 residues long.

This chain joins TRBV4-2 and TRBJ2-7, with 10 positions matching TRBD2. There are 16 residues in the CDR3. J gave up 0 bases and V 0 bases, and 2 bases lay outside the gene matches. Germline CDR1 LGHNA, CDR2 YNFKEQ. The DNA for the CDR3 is TGTGCCAGCAGCCAAGATGCTAGCGGGGGCTCCTACGAGCAGTACTTC. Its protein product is CASSQDASGGSYEQYF.

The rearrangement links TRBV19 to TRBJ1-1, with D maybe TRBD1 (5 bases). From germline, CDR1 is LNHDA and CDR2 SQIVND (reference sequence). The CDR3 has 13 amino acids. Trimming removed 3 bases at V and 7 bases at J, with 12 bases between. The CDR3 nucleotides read TGTGCCAGTAGTATTACGACAGACCGTGAAGCTTTCTTT. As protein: CASSITTDREAFF.

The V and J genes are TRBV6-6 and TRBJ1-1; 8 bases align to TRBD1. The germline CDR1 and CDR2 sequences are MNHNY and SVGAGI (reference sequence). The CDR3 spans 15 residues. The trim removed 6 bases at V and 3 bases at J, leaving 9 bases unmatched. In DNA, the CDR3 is TGTGCCAGCAGCCTTGGACAGGGTATCTACACTGAAGCTTTCTTT. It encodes CASSLGQGIYTEAFF.

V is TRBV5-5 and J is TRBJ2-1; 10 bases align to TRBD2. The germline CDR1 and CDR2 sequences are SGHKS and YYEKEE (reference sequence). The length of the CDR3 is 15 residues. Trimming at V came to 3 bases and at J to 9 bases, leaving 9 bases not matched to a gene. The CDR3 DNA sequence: TGTGCCAGCAGCTCCCTGACTAGCGGGTGGCGTGAGCAGTTCTTC. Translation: CASSSLTSGWREQFF.

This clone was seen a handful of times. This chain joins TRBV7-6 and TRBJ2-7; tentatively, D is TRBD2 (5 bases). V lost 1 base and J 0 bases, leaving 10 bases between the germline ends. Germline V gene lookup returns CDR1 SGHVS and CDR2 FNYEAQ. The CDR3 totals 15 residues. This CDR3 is CASSLESGPSYEQYF. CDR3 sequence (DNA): TGTGCCAGCAGCTTAGAAAGCGGTCCCTCCTACGAGCAGTACTTC.

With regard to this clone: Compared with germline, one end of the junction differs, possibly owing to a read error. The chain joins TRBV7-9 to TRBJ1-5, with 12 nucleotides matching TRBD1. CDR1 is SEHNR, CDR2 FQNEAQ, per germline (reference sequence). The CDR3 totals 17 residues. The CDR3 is CASSASGTGGINQPQNF. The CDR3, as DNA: TGTGCCAGCAGCGCGTCCGGGACAGGGGGCATCAATCAGCCCCAGAATTTT.

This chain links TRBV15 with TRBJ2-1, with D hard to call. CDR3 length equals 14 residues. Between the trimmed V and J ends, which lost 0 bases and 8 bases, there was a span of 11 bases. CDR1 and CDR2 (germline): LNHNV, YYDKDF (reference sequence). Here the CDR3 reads CATSRDLLPDEQFF. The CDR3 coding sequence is TGTGCCACCAGCAGAGATCTACTCCCGGATGAGCAGTTCTTC.

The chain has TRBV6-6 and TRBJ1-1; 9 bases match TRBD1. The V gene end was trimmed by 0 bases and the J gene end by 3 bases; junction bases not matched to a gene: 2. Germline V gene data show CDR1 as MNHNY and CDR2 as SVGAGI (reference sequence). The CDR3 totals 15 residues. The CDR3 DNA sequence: TGTGCCAGCAGTTACTCACAGGGGGCCCACACTGAAGCTTTCTTT. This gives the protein CASSYSQGAHTEAFF.

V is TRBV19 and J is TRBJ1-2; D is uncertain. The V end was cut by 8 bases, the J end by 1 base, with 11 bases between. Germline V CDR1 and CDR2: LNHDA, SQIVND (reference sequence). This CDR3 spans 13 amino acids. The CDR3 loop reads CASAAGVNYGYTF. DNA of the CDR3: TGTGCCAGTGCCGCGGGTGTTAACTATGGCTACACCTTC.

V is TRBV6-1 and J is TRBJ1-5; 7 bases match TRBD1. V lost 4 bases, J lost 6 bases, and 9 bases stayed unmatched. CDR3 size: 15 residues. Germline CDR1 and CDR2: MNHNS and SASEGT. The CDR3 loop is CASSGDRAESQPQHF. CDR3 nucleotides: TGTGCCAGCAGTGGAGACAGGGCCGAGAGTCAGCCCCAGCATTTT.

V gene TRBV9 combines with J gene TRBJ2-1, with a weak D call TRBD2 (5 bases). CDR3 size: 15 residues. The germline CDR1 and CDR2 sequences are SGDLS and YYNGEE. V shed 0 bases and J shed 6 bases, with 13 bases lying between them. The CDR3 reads CASSVDTGNINEQFF. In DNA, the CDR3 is TGTGCCAGCAGCGTAGACACCGGGAATATCAATGAGCAGTTCTTC.

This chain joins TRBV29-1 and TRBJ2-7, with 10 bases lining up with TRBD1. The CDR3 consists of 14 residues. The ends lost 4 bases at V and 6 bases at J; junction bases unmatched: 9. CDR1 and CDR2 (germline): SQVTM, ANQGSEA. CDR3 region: CSVVRDRGPSEQYF. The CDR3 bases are TGCAGCGTTGTACGGGACAGGGGTCCATCCGAGCAGTACTTC.

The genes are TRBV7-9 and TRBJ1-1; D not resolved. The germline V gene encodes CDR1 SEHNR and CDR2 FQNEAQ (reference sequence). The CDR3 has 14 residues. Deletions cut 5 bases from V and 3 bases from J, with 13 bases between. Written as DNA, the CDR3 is TGTGCCAGCAGCCGCGGGGATGCAGACACTGAAGCTTTCTTT. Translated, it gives CASSRGDADTEAFF.

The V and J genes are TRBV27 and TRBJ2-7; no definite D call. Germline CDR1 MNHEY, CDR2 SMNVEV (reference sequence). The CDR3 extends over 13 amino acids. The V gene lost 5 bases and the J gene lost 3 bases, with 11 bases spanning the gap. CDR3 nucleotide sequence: TGTGCCAGCAGTCACCGAGAGCACTACGAGCAGTACTTC. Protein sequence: CASSHREHYEQYF.